The subject of this entry is one TCR beta chain. This record comes from a study of blood T cell repertoires in COVID-19. The CDR3 is 11 amino acids. Germline CDR1 is SGHRS and CDR2 is YFSETQ. V lost 3 bases, J lost 3 bases, and 3 bases lay in between. The data were produced by immunoSEQ multiplex PCR, yet TCRdb's version contains in-frame clones alone and is incomplete. Of 95,000 to 100,000 clones listed, 84% were seen once; the top ten hold around 15%. The specimen sequenced was peripheral blood. This sequence joins TRBV5-1 and TRBJ1-2; D ambiguous. This TCR was recovered from a woman aged 55-75 years with acute or convalescent COVID-19. The CDR3 bases are TGCGCCAGCAGCTCGGACTATGGCTACACCTTC. Its translation: CASSSDYGYTF.